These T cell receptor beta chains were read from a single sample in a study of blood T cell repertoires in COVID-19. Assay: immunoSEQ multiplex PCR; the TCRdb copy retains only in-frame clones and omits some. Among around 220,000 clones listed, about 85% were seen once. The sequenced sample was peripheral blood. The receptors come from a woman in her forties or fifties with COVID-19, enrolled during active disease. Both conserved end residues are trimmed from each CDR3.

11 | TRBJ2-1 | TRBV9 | ASSARTHNEQF
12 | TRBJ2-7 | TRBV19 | ASSFGTGGGEQY
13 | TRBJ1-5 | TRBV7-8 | ASSLGGGLNQPQH
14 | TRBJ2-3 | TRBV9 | ASSAIAGPVSDTQY
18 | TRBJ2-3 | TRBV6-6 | ASSGPGIAGGPKGTDTQY
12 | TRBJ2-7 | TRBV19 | ASSRGLYSYEQY
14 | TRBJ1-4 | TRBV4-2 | ASSQEGQGRNEKLF
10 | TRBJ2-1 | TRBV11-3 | ASSLRGHEQF
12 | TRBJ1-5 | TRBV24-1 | ATQPSPGNQPQH
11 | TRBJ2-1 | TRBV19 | ASSRVGYNEQF
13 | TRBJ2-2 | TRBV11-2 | ASSLYRSTTGELF
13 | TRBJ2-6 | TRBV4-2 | ASSQEGQGANVLT
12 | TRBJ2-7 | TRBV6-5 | ASSYSAGEGEQY
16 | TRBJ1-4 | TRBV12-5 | ASEIGQGASLTNEKLF
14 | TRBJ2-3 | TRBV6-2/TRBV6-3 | ASSYSTSGGTGTQY
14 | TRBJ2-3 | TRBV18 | ASSPPERPRTDTQY
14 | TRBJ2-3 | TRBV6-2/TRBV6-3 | ASSYSYGGLTDTQY
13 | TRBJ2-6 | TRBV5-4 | ASSRLNSGANVLT
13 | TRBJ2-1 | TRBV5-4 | ASSLEGGAYNEQF
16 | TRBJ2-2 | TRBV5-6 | ASSLLRSPNSITGELF
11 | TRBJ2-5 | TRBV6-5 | AGTRLGFETQY
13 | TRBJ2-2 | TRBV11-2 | ASSWTGGVTGELF
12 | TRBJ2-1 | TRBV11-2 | ASSLRGQGGEQF
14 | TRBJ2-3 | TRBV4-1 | ASSQVMGRRTDTQY
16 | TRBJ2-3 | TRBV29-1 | SSSGTSGGAPIPNTQY